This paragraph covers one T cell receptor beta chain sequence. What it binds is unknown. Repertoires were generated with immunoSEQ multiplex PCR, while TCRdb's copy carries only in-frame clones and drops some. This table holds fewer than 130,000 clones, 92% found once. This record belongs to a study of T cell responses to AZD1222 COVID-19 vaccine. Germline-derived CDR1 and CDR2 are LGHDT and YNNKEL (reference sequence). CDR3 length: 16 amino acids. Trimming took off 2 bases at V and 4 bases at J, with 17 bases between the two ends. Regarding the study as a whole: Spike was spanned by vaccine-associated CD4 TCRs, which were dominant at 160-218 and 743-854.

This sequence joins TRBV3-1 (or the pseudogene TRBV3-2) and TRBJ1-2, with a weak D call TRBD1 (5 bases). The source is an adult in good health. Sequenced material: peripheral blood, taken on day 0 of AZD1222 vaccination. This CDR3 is CASSQFGRDDRYGYTF. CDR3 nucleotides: TGTGCCAGCAGCCAATTCGGCCGGGACGACCGCTATGGCTACACCTTC.